A single sample is the source of the 8 T cell receptor beta chains below, sequenced in a study of blood T cells in healthy people across ages (dated by TCRdb to the mid-2010s). The library was produced with 5' RACE. Sequencing was carried out with an Illumina HiSeq 2500. A second PCR of roughly 6 to 12 cycles was performed with a sample-barcoded 5' primer and a J-beta primer mix. The public reads were reprocessed in TCRdb via fastp at Q25 and MiXCR, keeping in-frame beta chains. Every CDR3 protein is listed once, alongside the most common genes and DNA of its rows. The sample has about 930,000 distinct CDR3 sequences on record, almost 30% of them singletons. The biggest ten clones account for about 10% of the sample. The sample was also linked to a second study, of T cells of mothers and their children.

The sample taken for sequencing was blood. These receptors all come from a woman in her forties in good health.

This sequence joins TRBV29-1 and TRBJ2-2, with D maybe TRBD1 (6 bases). Germline CDR1 and CDR2: SQVTM and ANQGSEA. V lost 5 bases, J lost 4 bases, and 11 bases lay in between. This CDR3 spans 13 amino acids. CDR3 sequence: CSVWTDSTGELFF. In nucleotides, the CDR3 is TGCAGCGTTTGGACAGATAGCACCGGGGAGCTGTTTTTT.

CDR3 DNA sequence: TGCAGTGCTATGAGGAGCGCCTACGAGCAGTACTTC. This gives the protein CSAMRSAYEQYF. The chain is built from TRBV20-1 and TRBJ2-7; D is undetermined. The V end lost 4 bases, the J end lost 2 bases, and 9 bases lay between the germline ends. CDR1 is DFQATT and CDR2 is SNEGSKA in the germline V gene (reference sequence). The CDR3 extends over 12 amino acids.

This clonotype has more than one count but fewer than ten. This sequence joins TRBV24-1 and TRBJ2-1, with TRBD1 matching over 9 bases. The length of the CDR3 is 20 residues. CDR1 is KGHDR, CDR2 SFDVKD, per germline. V trimming: 5 bases; J trimming: 5 bases; junction bases outside the gene matches: 21. CDR3 coding DNA: TGTGCCACCAGTGGCATGCCGGGACAGGGTCGGGCTGGCCAAGACAATGAGCAGTTCTTC. Translating it yields CATSGMPGQGRAGQDNEQFF.

This clonotype appeared many times. The chain recombines TRBV7-2 with TRBJ2-7; D possibly matches TRBD1 or TRBD2 (7 bases each). With 2 bases removed from V and 2 bases from J, the gap between germline ends came to 13 bases. CDR1 is SGHTA, CDR2 FQGNSA, per germline. The CDR3 is 15 residues long. DNA for the CDR3: TGTGCCAGCAGCTTACAGGGGGGGGTCACCTACGAGCAGTACTTC. Encoded protein: CASSLQGGVTYEQYF.

With respect to this clonotype: The junction does not match germline at one end; this may be a read error. The V and J genes are TRBV4-1 and TRBJ1-5, with D possibly being TRBD1 (5 bases). Looked up from germline, CDR1 is MGHRA and CDR2 is YSYEKL. This CDR3 is 14 amino acids long. The CDR3 here is CVSSQQGADQPQHF. The CDR3 bases are TGCGTCAGCAGCCAGCAGGGTGCGGATCAGCCCCAGCATTTT.

This clonotype came up a few times. The rearrangement uses TRBV11-3 and TRBJ2-1, with TRBD1 identical over 8 bases. V lost 0 bases and J lost 6; bases outside the gene matches: 7. The V gene's germline CDR1 is SGHNT and CDR2 YENEEA. The CDR3 is made up of 16 amino acids. CDR3 protein: CASSLEWTGSRNEQFF. The DNA for the CDR3 is TGTGCCAGCAGCTTAGAGTGGACAGGGTCCCGCAATGAGCAGTTCTTC.

The table lists this clonotype with a few counts. The rearrangement uses TRBV29-1 and TRBJ1-3; D not certain. V was cut by 4 bases and J by 1 base, with 11 bases left in between. Germline V gives CDR1 SQVTM, CDR2 ANQGSEA. The CDR3 loop spans 14 amino acids. As DNA, the CDR3 is TGCAGCGTTGGAGGCCACGGTTCTGGAAACACCATATATTTT. Amino acids: CSVGGHGSGNTIYF.

This clonotype came up many times. The J gene is TRBJ2-7, the V gene TRBV10-3, with 7 nucleotides matching TRBD1. J gave up 5 bases and V 3 bases, and 7 bases lay outside the gene matches. The CDR3 contains 14 residues. The germline V gene has CDR1 ENHRY and CDR2 SYGVKD. The DNA for the CDR3 is TGTGCCATCAGTGAAAGACAGGGTCTCGACGAGCAGTACTTC. It translates to CAISERQGLDEQYF.